The 26 T cell receptor beta chains below come from one sample, sequenced in a study of cytotoxic CD8 clonotypes in ibrutinib-treated CLL. TCRdb keeps only in-frame clones here, not all; method: immunoSEQ multiplex PCR. Of some 15,000 clones detected, about 61% appear once; the ten largest clones hold roughly 13%. The sequencing used PBMCs, collected before ibrutinib treatment. These receptors were obtained from a human donor with chronic lymphocytic leukemia.

In this sample, this clone is large. This chain uses TRBV29-1 with TRBJ2-1; tentatively, D is TRBD1 (5 bases). CDR3 length: 14 residues. Germline CDR1 SQVTM, CDR2 ANQGSEA. Between the trimmed V and J ends, which lost 3 bases and 6 bases, there was a span of 15 bases. CDR3 loop: CSVDRSGWGNEQFF. CDR3 DNA sequence: TGCAGCGTTGATCGTTCAGGGTGGGGCAATGAGCAGTTCTTC.

This chain's CDR3 is CASADRGVSETQYF. The CDR3, as DNA: TGTGCTAGTGCGGACAGGGGAGTCTCAGAGACCCAGTACTTC. This chain joins TRBV12-5 and TRBJ2-5; 9 bases line up with TRBD1. After removal of 7 bases from V and 4 bases from J, the junction contained 7 bases not matched to a gene. Germline lookup yields CDR1 LGHNT and CDR2 FRNRAP. This CDR3 has 14 amino acids. The full variable domain, rest sourced from reference TRBV12-5 and TRBJ2-5, is DARVTQTPRHKVTEMGQEVTMRCQPILGHNTVFWYRQTMMQGLELLAYFRNRAPLDDSGMPKDRFSAEMPDATLATLKIQPSEPRDSAVYFCASADRGVSETQYFGPGTRLLVL.

The rearrangement links TRBV7-6 to TRBJ2-7; 9 positions agree with TRBD1. From germline, CDR1 is SGHVS and CDR2 FNYEAQ. With 5 bases clipped from V and 5 bases from J, the junction kept 7 bases outside the gene matches. The CDR3 contains 14 residues. The CDR3 spells CASSTGTGRDEQYF. For the CDR3, the DNA is TGTGCCAGCAGCACCGGGACAGGGCGTGACGAGCAGTACTTC.

The chain recombines TRBV6-1 with TRBJ1-2; 7 nucleotides agree with TRBD1. Trimming took 6 bases from V and 3 from J; bases not matched to a gene: 4. The CDR3 has 13 residues. Germline V CDR1 and CDR2: MNHNS, SASEGT. In nucleotides, the CDR3 is TGTGCCAGCAGCCAACAGGGGTACTATGGCTACACCTTC. Translation: CASSQQGYYGYTF.

This clone was seen more than once but under ten times. This chain joins TRBV6-1 and TRBJ1-6, with D hard to call. V gave up 2 bases and J gave up 10 bases, with 18 bases separating them. The germline V gene has CDR1 MNHNS and CDR2 SASEGT. The CDR3 length is 16 residues. The DNA of the CDR3 is TGTGCCAGCAGTGAACTCCCAGGTCAAGAGGAGTCACCCCTCCACTTT. This encodes CASSELPGQEESPLHF.

This clone was recorded once. V gene TRBV6-5 combines with J gene TRBJ2-1; D ambiguous. The CDR3 contains 12 residues. Germline CDR1 and CDR2: MNHEY and SVGAGI. The germline V and J ends were trimmed by 3 bases and 9 bases, with 9 bases remaining between them. Written as DNA, the CDR3 is TGTGCCAGCAGTTATTCTGGCCTTGAGCAGTTCTTC. The encoded protein is CASSYSGLEQFF.

This clone has a handful of counts. The V and J genes are TRBV19 and TRBJ1-2; no definite D call. V was cut by 0 bases and J by 8 bases, with 7 bases left in between. CDR3 size: 12 residues. Per germline, CDR1 LNHDA and CDR2 SQIVND (reference sequence). The CDR3 region has the DNA TGTGCCAGTAGTATAGAAGGGTACGGCTACACCTTC. Encoded protein: CASSIEGYGYTF.

The V gene is TRBV11-1, the J gene TRBJ2-5; tentative D call: TRBD1 (6 bases). Germline-derived CDR1 and CDR2 are SGHAT and FQDESV (reference sequence). V lost 5 bases to trimming and J lost 2 bases, with 12 bases between them. This CDR3 spans 14 amino acids. The CDR3 protein is CASSPRTAQETQYF. DNA of the CDR3: TGTGCCAGCAGCCCTAGGACAGCTCAAGAGACCCAGTACTTC.

This clone has just one count. The rearrangement joins TRBV25-1 to TRBJ2-4; no clear D. The germline V gene encodes CDR1 MGHDK and CDR2 SYGVNS. The V end was cut by 3 bases, the J end by 0 bases, with 12 bases between. The CDR3 contains 16 residues. This CDR3 is CASSDQQRLAKNIQYF. CDR3 coding DNA: TGTGCCAGCAGTGACCAACAGCGCTTAGCCAAAAACATTCAGTACTTC.

The table lists this clone with a count of one. This chain uses TRBV2 with TRBJ1-1; D not resolved. CDR3 length: 11 amino acids. Per the germline V gene, CDR1 is SNHLY and CDR2 is FYNNEI. V shed 4 bases and J shed 6 bases, with 6 bases lying between them. The CDR3 coding sequence is TGTGCCAGCAGTGGTTTTTCTGAAGCTTTCTTT. Its translation is CASSGFSEAFF.

The chain combines TRBV19 with TRBJ2-1; 10 nucleotides align to TRBD1. Germline values: CDR1 LNHDA, CDR2 SQIVND (reference sequence). The CDR3 totals 14 residues. V lost 6 bases to trimming and J lost 7 bases; unmatched junction nucleotides: 6. The CDR3 reads CASSETGGGNEQFF. The CDR3 DNA reads as TGTGCCAGTAGCGAGACAGGGGGCGGAAATGAGCAGTTCTTC.

This clone was detected only a few times. Other DNA sequences in the same sample also yield this CDR3. The chain uses TRBV5-1 and TRBJ2-6, with D possibly being TRBD1 (6 bases). V was shortened by 7 bases and J by 2 bases, with 19 bases between the two germline ends. Germline-derived CDR1 and CDR2 are SGHRS and YFSETQ. This CDR3 comprises 17 residues. The CDR3 spells CASGGLGGAAGANVLTF. In DNA, the CDR3 is TGCGCCAGCGGAGGTCTAGGGGGTGCGGCTGGGGCCAACGTCCTGACTTTC.

The V call is TRBV30, the J call TRBJ2-5; tentative D call: TRBD2 (5 bases). CDR3 length: 13 amino acids. Trimming pared 0 bases from V and 9 bases from J, leaving 14 bases between. Germline V gene sequence: CDR1 GTSNPN, CDR2 SVGIG (reference sequence). In nucleotides, the CDR3 is TGTGCCTGGAGTGTAAGCGGAGGCGCGGCCCAGTACTTC. It specifies CAWSVSGGAAQYF.

This chain joins TRBV28 and TRBJ2-7, with D unclear. This CDR3 is built from 14 residues. The V gene lost 3 bases and the J gene lost 2 bases, with 11 bases spanning the gap. CDR1 is MDHEN and CDR2 is SYDVKM in the germline V gene. The CDR3 region is CASSFRQAAYEQYF. The CDR3 region has the DNA TGTGCCAGCAGTTTTAGGCAGGCCGCCTACGAGCAGTACTTC.

The chain joins TRBV5-5 to TRBJ2-1; D remains unclear. V gave up 3 bases and J gave up 6 bases, with 10 bases separating them. This CDR3 spans 13 amino acids. Germline values: CDR1 SGHKS, CDR2 YYEKEE (reference sequence). Here the CDR3 reads CASSSVVRNEQFF. CDR3 DNA sequence: TGTGCCAGCAGCTCAGTAGTACGCAATGAGCAGTTCTTC.

In this sample, this clone turned up a few times. The genes are TRBV10-2 and TRBJ2-7; no reliable D call. V lost 2 bases and J lost 6, with 5 bases in between. The CDR3 runs 11 residues. Germline V gene sequence: CDR1 WSHSY, CDR2 SAAADI. CDR3 loop: CASSENGEQYF. CDR3 DNA sequence: TGCGCCAGCAGTGAGAACGGCGAGCAGTACTTC.

The CDR3 region is CASSHPLRGPPLLQGEQFF. The CDR3 coding sequence is TGTGCCAGCAGCCACCCTTTGCGGGGGCCCCCCCTACTACAGGGGGAGCAGTTCTTC. The chain has TRBV5-6 and TRBJ2-1; D assignment may be TRBD1 or TRBD2 (7 bases each). CDR1 is SGHDT and CDR2 is YYEEEE in the germline V gene. V was clipped by 4 bases and J by 10 bases, with 33 bases between them. There are 19 residues in the CDR3.

The count of this clone is one. The V call is TRBV11-1, the J call TRBJ1-2, with 7 bases that match TRBD1. CDR3 length equals 13 residues. V lost 5 bases to trimming and J lost 10 bases; unmatched junction nucleotides: 10. Germline CDR1 is SGHAT and CDR2 is FQDESV (reference sequence). Written as DNA, the CDR3 is TGTGCCAGCAGCCTGAGAGGGGGCATCTTCTACACCTTC. Its translation: CASSLRGGIFYTF.

V is TRBV10-3 and J is TRBJ2-5, with D possibly TRBD1 on 5 matching bases. Trimming shortened V by 1 base and J by 2 bases, and 8 bases separated the two germline ends. The CDR3 totals 14 residues. Germline V gene lookup returns CDR1 ENHRY and CDR2 SYGVKD. CDR3 nucleotides: TGTGCCATCAGTGAGTTCGCAGGGCAAGAGACCCAGTACTTC. It codes for CAISEFAGQETQYF.

This clone was seen only a few times. This chain links TRBV7-9 with TRBJ2-2, with D possibly being TRBD1 or TRBD2 (5 bases each). Germline V gene lookup returns CDR1 SEHNR and CDR2 FQNEAQ (reference sequence). The CDR3 loop spans 16 amino acids. V gave up 1 base and J gave up 0 bases, with 9 bases separating them. CDR3 loop: CASSLVRGSNTGELFF. The CDR3 region has the DNA TGTGCCAGCAGCTTAGTGAGGGGATCGAACACCGGGGAGCTGTTTTTT.

The chain has TRBV19 and TRBJ1-4; D remains ambiguous. The CDR3 runs to 13 residues. Trimming took 3 bases from V and 7 from J, leaving 9 bases between them. Germline CDR1 reads LNHDA; CDR2 reads SQIVND (reference sequence). In DNA, the CDR3 is TGTGCCAGTAGTATTTTCGTGGCTGAAAAACTGTTTTTT. This translates into CASSIFVAEKLFF.

V and J are TRBV21-1 and TRBJ2-3. TRBV21-1 is a listed pseudogene. The CDR3 length is 17 residues. Written as DNA, the CDR3 is TGTGCCAGCAGCCCCAGTCCCGGGACGACCCAGCGAGATACGCAGTATTTT. It yields the protein CASSPSPGTTQRDTQYF.

There are a few counts of this clone. This chain connects TRBV7-2 to TRBJ1-1; D ambiguous. The V gene lost 1 base and the J gene lost 10 bases, with 16 bases spanning the gap. The CDR3 length is 14 residues. Germline V lookup: CDR1 SGHTA, CDR2 FQGNSA. CDR3 residues: CASSLVRPGQSAFF. In DNA form, the CDR3 reads TGTGCCAGCAGCTTAGTTAGGCCCGGCCAGTCAGCTTTCTTT.

The rearrangement uses TRBV6-5 and TRBJ1-1; D may be TRBD1 (5 bases). CDR1 and CDR2 (germline): MNHEY, SVGAGI. Between the trimmed V and J ends, which lost 7 bases and 0 bases, there was a span of 15 bases. The CDR3 contains 15 residues. The CDR3 DNA is TGTGCCAGCAAGAGGGACCCGACGATGAACACTGAAGCTTTCTTT. This sequence encodes CASKRDPTMNTEAFF.

This clone ranks as medium-sized (0.01 to 0.1%). The rearrangement links TRBV27 to TRBJ1-6, with unresolved D. Trimming took off 2 bases at V and 7 bases at J, with 15 bases between the two ends. Germline loops: CDR1 MNHEY, CDR2 SMNVEV (reference sequence). The CDR3 runs to 16 residues. CDR3 loop: CASSLGSRRWNSPLHF. DNA for the CDR3: TGTGCCAGCAGTTTAGGGTCGAGGAGGTGGAATTCACCCCTCCACTTT.

This clone is categorized as medium-sized. The J gene is TRBJ2-7, the V gene TRBV5-1; 8 bases line up with TRBD2. V shed 4 bases, J shed 1 base, and the junction held 7 bases outside the gene matches. Germline assignment: CDR1 SGHRS and CDR2 YFSETQ. The CDR3 runs to 15 residues. The CDR3 is CASSPRLAGSYEQYF. The CDR3 DNA is TGCGCCAGCAGCCCGCGCCTAGCGGGTTCCTACGAGCAGTACTTC.